This T cell receptor beta chain was found in a study of blood T cell repertoires in COVID-19. V lost 3 bases and J 1 base, leaving 13 bases between the germline ends. From germline, CDR1 is MDHEN and CDR2 SYDVKM. This CDR3 has 16 amino acids. This clone was seen more than once but under ten times. The repertoire was sequenced with immunoSEQ multiplex PCR; TCRdb's copy has only in-frame clones and lacks some. Among about 250,000 clones listed, 70% to 90% were seen once. The TCR was taken from a woman aged 45-65 years who had been exposed to COVID-19. This chain connects TRBV28 to TRBJ2-1; perhaps TRBD1 as D (6 bases). The specimen sequenced was PBMCs or T cells enriched from blood (not recorded which). DNA for the CDR3: TGTGCCAGCAGTTTCATTGGACAGCGTTCCTACAATGAGCAGTTCTTC. This encodes CASSFIGQRSYNEQFF.